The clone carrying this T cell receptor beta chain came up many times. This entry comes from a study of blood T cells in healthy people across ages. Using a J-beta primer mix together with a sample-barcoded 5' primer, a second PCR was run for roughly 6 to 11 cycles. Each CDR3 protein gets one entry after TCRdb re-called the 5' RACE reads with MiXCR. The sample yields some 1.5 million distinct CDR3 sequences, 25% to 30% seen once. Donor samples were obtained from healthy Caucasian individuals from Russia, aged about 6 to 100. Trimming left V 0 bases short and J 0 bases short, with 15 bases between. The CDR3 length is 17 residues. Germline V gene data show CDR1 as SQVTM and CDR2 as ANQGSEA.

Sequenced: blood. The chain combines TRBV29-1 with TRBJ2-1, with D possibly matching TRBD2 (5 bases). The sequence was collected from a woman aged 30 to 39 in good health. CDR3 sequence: CSVEEGISVTSYNEQFF. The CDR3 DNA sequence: TGCAGCGTTGAAGAAGGCATTAGCGTAACCTCCTACAATGAGCAGTTCTTC.